The 20 T cell receptor beta chains below come from one sample, sequenced in a study of shared clonotypes between healthy human individuals. Libraries were prepared by immunoSEQ multiplex PCR; TCRdb keeps only in-frame clonotypes and omits some of them. The data hold fewer than 500,000 clones, with about three quarters observed a single time. Sequencing was carried out using PBMCs. All receptors come from a woman in her thirties or forties in good health. Some clones in this sample may be carry-over from other donors' samples.

The chain couples TRBV14 to TRBJ1-3, with a tentative D call TRBD1 (5 bases). The V gene's germline CDR1 is SGHDN and CDR2 FVKESK. This CDR3 is 13 amino acids long. The germline V and J ends were trimmed by 5 bases and 6 bases, with 11 bases remaining between them. The CDR3 region is CASSEGLLNTIYF. Here the CDR3 DNA reads TGTGCCAGCAGCGAGGGACTTTTAAACACCATATATTTT. Full variable domain (outside the CDR3, taken from reference TRBV14 and TRBJ1-3): EAGVTQFPSHSVIEKGQTVTLRCDPISGHDNLYWYRRVMGKEIKFLLHFVKESKQDESGMPNNRFLAERTGGTYSTLKVQPAELEDSGVYFCASSEGLLNTIYFGEGSWLTVV.

The chain has TRBV9 and TRBJ2-5; D is ambiguous. V gave up 0 bases and J gave up 0 bases, with 9 bases separating them. The CDR3 totals 15 residues. Germline V CDR1 and CDR2: SGDLS, YYNGEE. The CDR3 spells CASSVEGSNQETQYF. The CDR3 DNA sequence: TGTGCCAGCAGCGTAGAAGGGTCCAACCAAGAGACCCAGTACTTC.

The chain recombines TRBV30 with TRBJ1-4; a possible D gene is TRBD1 (5 bases). The CDR3 runs to 16 residues. Germline V gene sequence: CDR1 GTSNPN, CDR2 SVGIG (reference sequence). V shed 0 bases and J shed 2 bases, with 13 bases lying between them. CDR3 sequence (DNA): TGTGCCTGGAGTGTAGCCAGGGTTAGGACTAATGAAAAACTGTTTTTT. Protein: CAWSVARVRTNEKLFF.

J is TRBJ2-3 and V is TRBV12-5; TRBD2 aligns across 7 bases. CDR1 LGHNT and CDR2 FRNRAP come from the germline V gene. Trimming cost V 8 bases and J 0 bases; bases outside gene matches: 5. CDR3 size: 14 residues. The CDR3 spells CASSGMLSTDTQYF. The CDR3 DNA reads as TGTGCTAGTAGCGGGATGCTAAGCACAGATACGCAGTATTTT.

This chain uses TRBV27 with TRBJ2-7, with 9 bases matching TRBD2. The J segment lost 2 bases and the V segment lost 5 bases, leaving 7 bases of the junction unmatched. Germline assignment: CDR1 MNHEY and CDR2 SMNVEV (reference sequence). The CDR3 spans 15 residues. This chain's CDR3 is CASSRGVAGAYEQYF. In DNA, the CDR3 is TGTGCCAGCAGTCGTGGGGTAGCGGGAGCCTACGAGCAGTACTTC.

Worth noting for this clone: A junction boundary mismatches the germline segment, possibly from a read error. This chain connects TRBV10-3 to TRBJ2-7, with D hard to call. The CDR3 extends over 14 amino acids. CDR1 and CDR2 (germline): ENHRY, SYGVKD. The CDR3 loop is CAIRMGPFRYAQYF. The CDR3 DNA follows: TGTGCCATCAGGATGGGCCCGTTCCGTTACGCGCAGTACTTC.

This rearrangement joins TRBV27 to TRBJ2-7, with TRBD1 as a possible D gene (5 bases). V was trimmed by 3 bases and J by 0 bases, leaving 24 bases between them. The CDR3 is 19 amino acids. Germline V lookup: CDR1 MNHEY, CDR2 SMNVEV (reference sequence). DNA of the CDR3: TGTGCCAGCAGTTTCCCGACAGAACACAGACCCTCGAGCTCCTACGAGCAGTACTTC. Its translation is CASSFPTEHRPSSSYEQYF.

The V gene is TRBV2, the J gene TRBJ2-3; 8 positions agree with TRBD2. Germline V lookup: CDR1 SNHLY, CDR2 FYNNEI. This CDR3 has 13 amino acids. V was clipped by 6 bases and J by 4 bases; unmatched bases: 3. CDR3 sequence reads: CASSGLAPDTQYF. The CDR3 region has the DNA TGTGCCAGCAGCGGACTAGCCCCAGATACGCAGTATTTT.

The rearrangement uses TRBV2 and TRBJ2-7, with 8 bases lining up with TRBD1. After removal of 5 bases from V and 0 bases from J, the junction contained 3 bases not matched to a gene. Per the germline V gene, CDR1 is SNHLY and CDR2 is FYNNEI. This CDR3 is 14 amino acids long. CDR3 in amino acids: CASSSGTGSYEQYF. CDR3 DNA: TGTGCCAGCAGTTCCGGGACAGGCTCCTACGAGCAGTACTTC.

The genes are TRBV7-9 and TRBJ1-1; D is undetermined. This CDR3 is built from 12 residues. The V gene's germline CDR1 is SEHNR and CDR2 FQNEAQ (reference sequence). Trimming took off 3 bases at V and 6 bases at J, with 8 bases between the two ends. CDR3 sequence: CASSLSGAEAFF. The CDR3 DNA follows: TGTGCCAGCAGCTTGAGCGGAGCTGAAGCTTTCTTT.

The CDR3, as DNA: TGCAGCGTTGGAGATGACAGGCATGGCTACACCTTC. Amino acids: CSVGDDRHGYTF. The rearrangement uses TRBV29-1 and TRBJ1-2; a possible D gene is TRBD1 (6 bases). Per germline, CDR1 SQVTM and CDR2 ANQGSEA. V shed 4 bases and J shed 6 bases, with 12 bases lying between them. This CDR3 is built from 12 residues. The full variable domain, completed using reference TRBV29-1 and TRBJ1-2, is SAVISQKPSRDICQRGTSLTIQCQVDSQVTMMFWYRQQPGQSLTLIATANQGSEATYESGFVIDKFPISRPNLTFSTLTVSNMSPEDSSIYLCSVGDDRHGYTFGSGTRLTVV.

The chain employs TRBV19 and TRBJ2-7; TRBD1 might be the D (6 bases). The length of the CDR3 is 15 residues. Looked up from germline, CDR1 is LNHDA and CDR2 is SQIVND (reference sequence). The ends were cut back, 1 base at V and 0 bases at J, with 10 bases in the middle. The CDR3 here is CASSIGQGSSYEQYF. Written as DNA, the CDR3 is TGTGCCAGTAGTATAGGTCAGGGGAGCTCCTACGAGCAGTACTTC.

The chain has TRBV4-1 and TRBJ2-5; D not resolved. Germline CDR1 is MGHRA and CDR2 is YSYEKL. V gave up 3 bases and J gave up 1 base, with 21 bases separating them. The CDR3 spans 18 residues. The CDR3 DNA sequence: TGCGCCAGCAGCCAGTACCCCCCGAGGCTATTACCCCAAGAGACCCAGTACTTC. Translated, it gives CASSQYPPRLLPQETQYF.

The chain recombines TRBV6-1 with TRBJ2-5; 8 bases align to TRBD1. Losses at the gene ends were 1 base for V and 5 bases for J; bases not matched to a gene: 3. The CDR3 is 14 residues long. Germline CDR1 is MNHNS and CDR2 is SASEGT. CDR3 bases: TGTGCCAGCAGTGAAGGGACAGGGTGGGAGACCCAGTACTTC. Translated: CASSEGTGWETQYF.

In this sample, this clone turned up a few times. The CDR3 DNA follows: TGTGCCAGCAATTCCGGGTCAGATACGCAGTATTTT. It encodes CASNSGSDTQYF. V is TRBV2 and J is TRBJ2-3, with no clear D. The CDR3 runs 12 residues. Between the trimmed V and J ends, which lost 7 bases and 4 bases, there was a span of 9 bases. The V gene's germline CDR1 is SNHLY and CDR2 FYNNEI.

This chain connects TRBV5-1 to TRBJ1-6; D is undetermined. The CDR3 has 16 residues. Trimming removed 0 bases at V and 5 bases at J, with 12 bases between. Per the germline V gene, CDR1 is SGHRS and CDR2 is YFSETQ. The CDR3 sequence: CASSLESGVNNSPLHF. CDR3 coding DNA: TGCGCCAGCAGCTTGGAATCCGGGGTGAATAATTCACCCCTCCACTTT.

In this sample, this clone turned up a few times. The chain joins TRBV2 to TRBJ1-2; the D gene is possibly TRBD1 (5 bases). The germline V gene encodes CDR1 SNHLY and CDR2 FYNNEI. V dropped 3 bases and J dropped 7 bases, with 15 bases sitting between them. This CDR3 has 14 amino acids. DNA for the CDR3: TGTGCCAGCAGTGACGTTGGGGGAGGGTTTGGCTACACCTTC. It specifies CASSDVGGGFGYTF. Filled out from reference TRBV2 and TRBJ1-2, the complete variable domain reads EPEVTQTPSHQVTQMGQEVILRCVPISNHLYFYWYRQILGQKVEFLVSFYNNEISEKSEIFDDQFSVERPDGSNFTLKIRSTKLEDSAMYFCASSDVGGGFGYTFGSGTRLTVV.

The chain employs TRBV7-6 and TRBJ2-1, with 10 positions matching TRBD2. With 5 bases clipped from V and 4 bases from J, the junction kept 8 bases outside the gene matches. The CDR3 is 16 amino acids. Looked up from germline, CDR1 is SGHVS and CDR2 is FNYEAQ. The CDR3 region is CASSTLAGGQYNEQFF. DNA for the CDR3: TGTGCCAGCAGCACCTTAGCGGGAGGCCAGTACAATGAGCAGTTCTTC.

The rearrangement joins TRBV6-5 to TRBJ1-1; perhaps TRBD1 as D (6 bases). V gave up 6 bases and J gave up 1 base, with 15 bases separating them. Germline CDR1 and CDR2: MNHEY and SVGAGI. The CDR3 has 15 residues. In nucleotides, the CDR3 is TGTGCCAGCAGGGGTAACAGGGAAGCGAACACTGAAGCTTTCTTT. It translates to CASRGNREANTEAFF.

This clone was seen more than once but under ten times. The chain couples TRBV5-5 to TRBJ2-6; no firm D call. The CDR3 extends over 14 amino acids. The V gene's germline CDR1 is SGHKS and CDR2 YYEKEE (reference sequence). The ends were cut back, 4 bases at V and 0 bases at J, with 5 bases in the middle. The CDR3 spells CASSNPSGANVLTF. The CDR3 DNA sequence: TGTGCCAGCAGCAATCCCTCTGGGGCCAACGTCCTGACTTTC.